Below are 4 T cell receptor beta chains sequenced from a single sample in a study of blood T cell repertoires in COVID-19. Using immunoSEQ multiplex PCR, the repertoire was profiled, and TCRdb retains in-frame clones only, with some absent. The repertoire holds over 150,000 clones, with around 84% as singletons. The sequenced material came from PBMCs or T cells enriched from blood (not recorded which). The receptors come from a man aged 45-60 years who had recovered from COVID-19.

The V gene is TRBV7-2, the J gene TRBJ1-5, with 7 bases that match TRBD1. The CDR3 has 16 amino acids. The V gene end was trimmed by 5 bases and the J gene end by 2 bases; junction bases not matched to a gene: 9. Germline V gene sequence: CDR1 SGHTA, CDR2 FQGNSA. CDR3 nucleotides: TGTGCCAGCAGCCCCGACAGGGCAGTCGGCAATCAGCCCCAGCATTTT. This codes for CASSPDRAVGNQPQHF.

V gene TRBV18 combines with J gene TRBJ2-7; 7 bases line up with TRBD1. This CDR3 has 12 residues. Per the germline V gene, CDR1 is KGHSH and CDR2 is LQKENI. The ends lost 4 bases at V and 12 bases at J; junction bases unmatched: 9. Written as DNA, the CDR3 is TGTGCCAGCTCACTACAGACAGGGTCAATGTACTTC. It translates to CASSLQTGSMYF. Drawing the rest from reference TRBV18 and TRBJ2-7, the complete variable domain is NAGVMQNPRHLVRRRGQEARLRCSPMKGHSHVYWYRQLPEEGLKFMVYLQKENIIDESGMPKERFSAEFPKEGPSILRIQQVVRGDSAAYFCASSLQTGSMYFGPGTRLTVT.

The chain employs TRBV28 and TRBJ1-4; 9 bases map to TRBD1. Germline V gene sequence: CDR1 MDHEN, CDR2 SYDVKM. The CDR3 consists of 15 residues. Trimming took 5 bases from V and 7 from J; bases not matched to a gene: 8. CDR3 nucleotides: TGTGCCAGCAGTCCAACCGGACAGGGGTCTGAAAAACTGTTTTTT. Its protein product is CASSPTGQGSEKLFF.

The rearrangement links TRBV9 to TRBJ1-2; D is ambiguous. From germline, CDR1 is SGDLS and CDR2 YYNGEE. This CDR3 region has 13 residues. The V end was cut by 6 bases, the J end by 4 bases, with 13 bases between. The CDR3 nucleotides are TGTGCCAGCATCAAGACACGCTCCTATGGCTACACCTTC. Translating it yields CASIKTRSYGYTF.